This T cell receptor (beta chain) was profiled in a study of cytomegalovirus exposure and HLA in healthy donors. The study's findings and limits: Roughly uniform sequencing depth across donors was assumed, possibly incorrectly. An analysis that came later showed most CMV-associated TCR beta chains appearing HLA-restricted. The study had only CMV serostatus as immune exposure information.

Details on this clone: Its antigen remains unidentified.

Germline CDR1 reads MDHEN; CDR2 reads SYDVKM. CDR3 length: 16 amino acids. V shed 5 bases and J 3 bases; nucleotides not matched to a gene: 7. The PCR used 60 Vbeta and 13 Jbeta primers. Repertoires were generated with immunoSEQ multiplex PCR, while TCRdb's copy carries only in-frame clones and drops some. The table has about 140,000 clones, about three fifths seen once. The source material was PBMCs. This sequence was found in a male donor in good health and CMV-seronegative. The chain has TRBV28 and TRBJ2-3; 11 positions match TRBD2. The CDR3 nucleotides are TGTGCCAGCAGTCGGGGTGTAGCGGGGGGGACAGATACGCAGTATTTT. Amino acids: CASSRGVAGGTDTQYF.